Described below is a single T cell receptor (beta chain) sequence and its context. Its matching antigen is unknown. Trimming shortened V by 6 bases and J by 7 bases, and 12 bases separated the two germline ends. The CDR3 has 12 residues. CDR1 is MNHEY, CDR2 SVGAGI, per germline. This sample was included in a study of OX40 agonist ivuxolimab in advanced cancers. Sequencing used immunoSEQ multiplex PCR; TCRdb keeps in-frame clones, though not all of them. Here the sample spans about 140,000 clones, roughly 91% being singletons. General observations from the study: The study observed clonal expansion of CD4+ and CD8+ blood T cells by week 6 at 0.1 to 3.0 mg/kg.

V and J are TRBV6-5 and TRBJ1-1; the D gene is possibly TRBD1 (6 bases). Sequenced material: CD4+ or CD8+ T cells sorted from blood, taken in a trial of the OX40 agonist ivuxolimab. The TCR sequence derives from an adult with an advanced solid tumor such as melanoma, head and neck, liver or kidney cancer. The CDR3 reads CASRRTVHEAFF. The DNA for the CDR3 is TGTGCCAGCAGACGGACAGTTCATGAAGCTTTCTTT.